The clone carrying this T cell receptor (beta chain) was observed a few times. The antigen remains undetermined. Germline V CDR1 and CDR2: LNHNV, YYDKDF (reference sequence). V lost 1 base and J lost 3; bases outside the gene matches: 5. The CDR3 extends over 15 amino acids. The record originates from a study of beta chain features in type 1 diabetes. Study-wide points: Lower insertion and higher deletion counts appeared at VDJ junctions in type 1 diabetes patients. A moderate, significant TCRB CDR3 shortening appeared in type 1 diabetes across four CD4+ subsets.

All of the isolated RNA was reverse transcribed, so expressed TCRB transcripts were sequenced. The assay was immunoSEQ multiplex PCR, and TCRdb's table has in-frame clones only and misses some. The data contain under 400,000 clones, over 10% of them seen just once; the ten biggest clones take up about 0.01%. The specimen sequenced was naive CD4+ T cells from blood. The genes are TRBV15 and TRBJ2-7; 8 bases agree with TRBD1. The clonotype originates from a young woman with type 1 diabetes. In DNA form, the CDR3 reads TGTGCCACCAGCAGAGCCCCCGGGACAGGCTACGAGCAGTACTTC. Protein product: CATSRAPGTGYEQYF.